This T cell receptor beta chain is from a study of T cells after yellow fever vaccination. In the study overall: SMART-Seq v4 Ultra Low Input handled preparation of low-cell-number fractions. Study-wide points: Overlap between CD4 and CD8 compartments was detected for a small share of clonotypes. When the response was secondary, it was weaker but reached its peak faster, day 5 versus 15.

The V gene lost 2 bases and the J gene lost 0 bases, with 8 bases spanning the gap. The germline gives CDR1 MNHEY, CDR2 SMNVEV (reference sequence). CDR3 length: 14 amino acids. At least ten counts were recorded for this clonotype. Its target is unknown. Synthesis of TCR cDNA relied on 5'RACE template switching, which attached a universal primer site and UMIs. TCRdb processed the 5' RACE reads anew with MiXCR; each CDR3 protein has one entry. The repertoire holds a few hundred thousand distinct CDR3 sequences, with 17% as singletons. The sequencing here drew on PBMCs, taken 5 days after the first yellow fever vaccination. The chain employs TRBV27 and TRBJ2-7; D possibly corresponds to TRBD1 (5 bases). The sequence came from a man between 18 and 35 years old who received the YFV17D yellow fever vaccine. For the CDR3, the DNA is TGTGCCAGCAGTTTAACAGGTAGCTCCTACGAGCAGTACTTC. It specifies CASSLTGSSYEQYF.